Given below is one T cell receptor beta chain in context. The antigen remains undetermined. The source of the sample is a study of response to subunit inactivated influenza vaccine. TCRdb reanalysed the RT-PCR reads using MiXCR and keeps one entry per CDR3 protein. Among 650,000 to 850,000 distinct CDR3 sequences listed, around 13% were seen once. Study-wide results and limits: A suggestion made by the authors is that each seasonal influenza vaccination recruits few new T cells.

Germline V gene lookup returns CDR1 SGHRS and CDR2 YFSETQ. CDR3 length equals 16 residues. Trimming removed 4 bases from V and 3 bases from J; junction bases left unmatched: 4. The sample was PBMCs from blood, taken 14 to 15 days before vaccination. This rearrangement joins TRBV5-1 to TRBJ2-2; 12 positions agree with TRBD1. This receptor was obtained from a man aged 45 to 65 who received an inactivated influenza vaccine. The CDR3 loop reads CASSQGTGGYTGELFF. As DNA, the CDR3 is TGCGCCAGCAGCCAGGGGACAGGGGGCTACACCGGGGAGCTGTTTTTT.